The rows below give T cell receptor beta chains drawn from one sample of a study of breast tumors, draining lymph nodes, adjacent tissues. MiXCR, applied by TCRdb to the multiplex PCR reads, yields one record per CDR3 protein. The table lists 150,000 to 250,000 distinct CDR3 sequences, approximately 30% of them singletons. Sequencing was carried out using axillary lymph node tissue. These receptors were taken from a female donor with breast cancer. Some clones in this sample may be carry-over from other donors' samples. The CDR3 runs from the conserved cysteine through the conserved F or W. Each record gives: V gene, clone size, J gene, D gene, CDR3 protein, CDR3 DNA. D genes are given only for firm matches. Not all rows give a size; the values are once, few, many and, for expanded clones, a class.

>TRBV20-1|many|TRBJ2-3|.
CSATHGQSTDTQYF
TGCAGTGCTACCCACGGACAGAGCACAGATACGCAGTATTTT
>TRBV3-1|many|TRBJ1-5|.
CASSQDDQPQHF
TGTGCCAGCAGCCAAGATGATCAGCCCCAGCATTTT
>TRBV28|.|TRBJ2-1|TRBD1
CASSLSTTGTHGQFF
TGTGCCAGCAGTTTATCTACGACAGGGACGCATGGGCAGTTCTTC
>TRBV11-2|many|TRBJ2-3|TRBD2
CASSRLAGRDTQYF
TGTGCCAGCAGCAGACTAGCGGGTCGAGATACGCAGTATTTT
>TRBV3-1|many|TRBJ1-5|.
CASSQDWVQPQHF
TGTGCCAGCAGCCAAGATTGGGTCCAGCCCCAGCATTTT
>TRBV28|.|TRBJ1-5|.
CASSLWDRLSSNQPQHF
TGTGCCAGCAGTCTCTGGGACCGCTTGTCGAGCAATCAGCCCCAGCATTTT
>TRBV6-2/TRBV6-3|many|TRBJ2-7|TRBD1
CASSYNLGTGYEQYF
TGTGCCAGCAGTTACAATTTGGGGACAGGGTACGAGCAGTACTTC
>TRBV9|many|TRBJ2-6|TRBD2
CASSVGGLAGGPSGANVLTF
TGTGCCAGCAGCGTAGGAGGACTAGCGGGAGGGCCCAGTGGGGCCAACGTCCTGACTTTC
>TRBV24-1|many|TRBJ2-2|TRBD2
CATSDLSRGGRSGELFF
TGTGCCACCAGTGATTTGTCCCGGGGGGGCCGCAGCGGGGAGCTGTTTTTT
>TRBV6-4|few|TRBJ1-5|.
CASSHPGRIYSNQPQHF
TGTGCCAGCAGCCATCCGGGACGGATTTATAGCAATCAGCCCCAGCATTTT
>TRBV15|.|TRBJ1-2|TRBD1
CATSSRVPGGSYTF
TGTGCCACCAGCAGCAGAGTTCCAGGGGGCAGCTACACCTTC
>TRBV6-5|many|TRBJ2-1|.
CASTRGDEQFF
TGTGCCAGCACGAGGGGCGATGAGCAGTTCTTC
>TRBV29-1|many|TRBJ2-1|.
CSVESSGSNEQFF
TGCAGCGTTGAAAGTTCCGGGAGCAATGAGCAGTTCTTC
>TRBV12-5|many|TRBJ2-1|TRBD2
CASAPSGGDNEQFF
TGTGCTAGTGCCCCCAGCGGGGGGGACAATGAGCAGTTCTTC
>TRBV20-1|.|TRBJ2-5|.
CGVGSSRGRGQTQYF
TGCGGTGTTGGATCCAGTCGGGGGAGGGGGCAGACCCAGTACTTC
>TRBV7-2|many|TRBJ2-2|.
CASSPGSGGELFF
TGTGCCAGCAGCCCAGGCAGTGGCGGGGAGCTGTTTTTT
>TRBV19|.|TRBJ2-3|.
CASSTLLDTQYF
TGTGCCAGTAGTACCTTATTAGATACGCAGTATTTT
>TRBV6-1|.|TRBJ2-3|TRBD2
CASSQAGGTDTQYF
TGTGCCAGCAGTCAGGCGGGGGGCACAGATACGCAGTATTTT
>TRBV7-2|many|TRBJ2-7|.
CASSLQVEQYF
TGTGCCAGCAGTTTACAGGTTGAGCAGTACTTC
>TRBV2|.|TRBJ1-2|TRBD1
CASSELEGAGFGYTF
TGTGCCAGCAGTGAATTGGAGGGGGCAGGCTTCGGCTACACCTTC
>TRBV20-1|many|TRBJ1-6|.
CSALRFYYRVQGNSPLHF
TGCAGTGCCCTCCGGTTCTATTACCGCGTCCAGGGGAATTCACCCCTCCACTTT
>TRBV28|many|TRBJ1-6|.
CANGGAGSPLHF
TGTGCCAACGGGGGGGCCGGCTCACCCCTCCACTTT
>TRBV20-1|many|TRBJ1-5|.
CSAQSSLDQPQHF
TGCAGTGCTCAGTCCTCTCTGGATCAGCCCCAGCATTTT
>TRBV29-1|.|TRBJ1-1|.
CSVRAGEGPNTEAFF
TGCAGCGTTAGGGCGGGGGAAGGACCCAACACTGAAGCTTTCTTT
>TRBV6-2/TRBV6-3|many|TRBJ1-6|.
CASSYLADGSPLHF
TGTGCCAGCAGTTACTTGGCGGATGGGTCACCCCTCCACTTT
>TRBV2|.|TRBJ2-6|.
CASSELGSNSGANVLTF
TGTGCCAGCAGTGAATTGGGGTCTAACTCTGGGGCCAACGTCCTGACTTTC
>TRBV2|many|TRBJ1-2|TRBD1
CANREDREKNYGYTF
TGTGCCAACCGGGAGGACAGGGAGAAAAACTATGGCTACACCTTC
>TRBV7-9|many|TRBJ1-2|TRBD1
CASSQGQGVNYGYTF
TGTGCCAGCAGCCAGGGACAGGGGGTTAACTATGGCTACACCTTC
>TRBV6-5|.|TRBJ2-5|.
CASSRGTTTYQETQYF
TGTGCCAGCAGTAGGGGGACAACGACGTACCAAGAGACCCAGTACTTC
>TRBV12-3/TRBV12-4|once|TRBJ1-3|.
CASSLAGQLPGNTIYF
TGTGCCAGCAGTTTAGCCGGACAGCTCCCTGGAAACACCATATATTTT
>TRBV30|many|TRBJ1-4|.
CAWGPNEKLFF
TGTGCCTGGGGCCCTAATGAAAAACTGTTTTTT
>TRBV7-9|many|TRBJ2-1|.
CASSLMLGALNEQFF
TGTGCCAGCAGCTTAATGTTAGGGGCGTTGAATGAGCAGTTCTTC
>TRBV6-6|.|TRBJ1-2|.
CASSQKGAGFRVYGYTF
TGTGCCAGCAGTCAGAAAGGGGCAGGATTCCGCGTCTATGGCTACACCTTC
>TRBV5-8|many|TRBJ2-2|.
CASSLERTGELFF
TGTGCCAGCAGCTTGGAGCGAACCGGGGAGCTGTTTTTT
>TRBV12-3/TRBV12-4|.|TRBJ1-2|.
CASSQGANYGYTF
TGTGCCAGCAGCCAGGGTGCTAACTATGGCTACACCTTC
>TRBV20-1|.|TRBJ2-2|TRBD2
CSASTERGPTGELFF
TGCAGTGCCAGCACGGAGCGGGGGCCCACCGGGGAGCTGTTTTTT
>TRBV2|many|TRBJ2-3|.
CASLIVADTQYF
TGTGCCAGCCTAATAGTTGCAGATACGCAGTATTTT
>TRBV7-8|.|TRBJ2-5|.
CASSLVREETQYF
TGTGCCAGCAGCTTAGTGAGGGAAGAGACCCAGTACTTC
>TRBV4-1|.|TRBJ2-1|TRBD1
CASSQDPPGQGEQFF
TGCGCCAGCAGCCAAGATCCACCGGGACAGGGGGAGCAGTTCTTC
>TRBV28|.|TRBJ1-3|TRBD1
CASRGGQGVGSGNTIYF
TGTGCCAGCAGGGGGGGACAGGGGGTCGGATCTGGAAACACCATATATTTT
>TRBV15|.|TRBJ2-1|TRBD2
CATSRGLAGDDEQFF
TGTGCCACCAGCAGAGGACTAGCGGGAGATGATGAGCAGTTCTTC
>TRBV19|.|TRBJ2-3|.
CASRDRWGTDTQYF
TGTGCCAGCAGGGATAGATGGGGCACAGATACGCAGTATTTT
>TRBV2|.|TRBJ2-5|.
CASSEARGQETQYF
TGTGCCAGCAGTGAAGCAAGGGGGCAAGAGACCCAGTACTTC
>TRBV7-7|many|TRBJ2-1|.
CASSLGFRNEQFF
TGTGCTAGCAGCTTAGGGTTTAGGAATGAGCAGTTCTTC
>TRBV20-1|many|TRBJ2-3|TRBD2
CSARERERSTDTQYF
TGCAGTGCTAGAGAGCGGGAGCGGAGTACAGATACGCAGTATTTT
>TRBV2|many|TRBJ1-2|.
CASSDGQNYGYTF
TGTGCCAGCAGCGACGGACAAAACTATGGCTACACCTTC
>TRBV2|.|TRBJ2-3|.
CASSEAGNTDTQYF
TGTGCCAGCAGTGAGGCAGGGAACACAGATACGCAGTATTTT
>TRBV7-2|many|TRBJ2-7|TRBD2
CASSPWGGLAVW
TGTGCCAGCAGCCCTTGGGGGGGACTCGCGGTCTGG
>TRBV11-2|.|TRBJ1-5|.
CASSLGKETQHF
TGTGCCAGCAGCTTGGGGAAAGAGACCCAGCATTTT
>TRBV2|.|TRBJ2-1|TRBD2
CASVDGGGTYNEQFF
TGTGCCAGCGTTGACGGCGGGGGAACCTACAATGAGCAGTTCTTC
>TRBV18|.|TRBJ2-7|.
CASSRDRTSSYEQYF
TGTGCCAGCTCACGGGACAGGACTAGCTCCTACGAGCAGTACTTC
>TRBV7-8|many|TRBJ2-2|.
CASSPGTVNTGELFF
TGTGCCAGCAGCCCAGGGACGGTGAACACCGGGGAGCTGTTTTTT
>TRBV3-1|.|TRBJ2-4|TRBD2
CASSQGLADIAKNIQYF
TGTGCCAGCAGCCAAGGGCTAGCGGATATAGCCAAAAACATTCAGTACTTC
>TRBV30|many|TRBJ2-6|.
CAWIGAGANVLTF
TGTGCCTGGATAGGAGCTGGGGCCAACGTCCTGACTTTC
>TRBV2|.|TRBJ1-1|.
CASSVRPVNTEAFF
TGTGCCAGCAGTGTCCGTCCGGTGAACACTGAAGCTTTCTTT